Included here is one T cell receptor beta chain sequence, with context. This record belongs to a study of PD-L1 blockade in urothelial cancer. At the level of the study: Atezolizumab 1,200 mg was given intravenously every 3 weeks, starting 2014. Once treatment had started, blood was analyzed at 3 weeks (second dose) and again at 6 weeks. Blood yielded a median of around 150,000 T cells per sample.

Germline V CDR1 and CDR2: SGHRS, YFSETQ. Trimming removed 0 bases from V and 3 bases from J, with 9 bases in between. The CDR3 has 15 amino acids. Some clones are missing from TCRdb's copy, which holds only in-frame ones; the method was immunoSEQ multiplex PCR. Of tens of thousands of clones in the sample, 75% to 90% are singletons; the top ten hold approximately 15%. Specified time point: pretreatment peripheral blood. Peripheral blood mononuclear cells were collected from every patient before and during treatment, yielding between 1 and 8 samples per patient. The input for sequencing was PBMCs, taken around atezolizumab (anti-PD-L1) treatment. The TCR sequence derives from a man aged 60 to 75 with urothelial cancer. J is TRBJ2-2 and V is TRBV5-1; D uncertain. This chain's CDR3 is CASSLVEFDTGELFF. The CDR3 DNA follows: TGCGCCAGCAGCTTGGTTGAGTTCGACACCGGGGAGCTGTTTTTT.